The 26 T cell receptor beta chains presented below share a single source sample, sequenced in a study of regulatory T cells in long-lasting Graves disease (dated by TCRdb to the early 2020s). The method was multiplex PCR. Sequencing relied on an Illumina HiSeq 4000. CDR3 regions were amplified by Arm-PCR with iRepertoire HTBI primers to construct TCR beta libraries. TCRdb reanalyzed the raw reads on its own, using fastp at Q25 for trimming and MiXCR for clone calling, and kept in-frame beta chains. All rows with the same CDR3 protein become a single entry with the most common DNA and genes. For this sample the table gives around 450,000 distinct CDR3 sequences, of which 20% to 25% were detected only once. The ten top clones hold around 7% of the sample. The sample's time point label is to be understood as: persistent/refractory GD, antithyroid drugs over 5 years with positive TRAb. RNA was extracted from PBMCs in TRIzol for both TCR sequencing and RNA sequencing.

Specimen: peripheral blood mononuclear cells (PBMCs), collected when the disease was refractory, from a patient treated with antithyroid drugs. These TCRs come from a female donor with Graves disease.

The sample holds many counts of this clonotype. J is TRBJ1-5 and V is TRBV7-6; TRBD1 is a possible D gene (5 bases). Per the germline V gene, CDR1 is SGHVS and CDR2 is FNYEAQ. This CDR3 comprises 15 residues. V gave up 5 bases and J gave up 3 bases, with 14 bases separating them. The CDR3 protein is CASSIGQADNQPQHF. The CDR3 DNA reads as TGTGCCAGCAGCATTGGACAAGCGGACAATCAGCCCCAGCATTTT.

In this sample, this clonotype turned up a few times. The CDR3 nucleotides are TGTGCCAGCAGTGAATTCGGTGGGGATTGGGGGCAGTACTTC. As protein: CASSEFGGDWGQYF. The rearrangement uses TRBV25-1 and TRBJ2-7; D not certain. This CDR3 comprises 14 residues. Germline CDR1 is MGHDK and CDR2 is SYGVNS. The V gene lost 1 base and the J gene lost 9 bases, with 16 bases spanning the gap.

The chain links TRBV12-3 or TRBV12-4 to TRBJ1-5; D remains ambiguous. V was trimmed by 1 base and J by 4 bases, leaving 8 bases between them. CDR3 length: 14 residues. CDR3 region: CASSLGRTNQPQHF. In DNA, the CDR3 is TGTGCCAGCAGTTTAGGGCGGACTAATCAGCCCCAGCATTTT.

V is TRBV5-1 and J is TRBJ1-1, with D unresolved. The germline V gene has CDR1 SGHRS and CDR2 YFSETQ. The CDR3 sequence is 15 residues long. V shed 1 base and J shed 4 bases, with 14 bases lying between them. Here the CDR3 DNA reads TGCGCCAGCAGCTTGCCTGGCGGGCAGACCACTGAAGCTTTCTTT. Translating gives CASSLPGGQTTEAFF. The full variable domain, completed using reference TRBV5-1 and TRBJ1-1, is KAGVTQTPRYLIKTRGQQVTLSCSPISGHRSVSWYQQTPGQGLQFLFEYFSETQRNKGNFPGRFSGRQFSNSRSEMNVSTLELGDSALYLCASSLPGGQTTEAFFGQGTRLTVV.

J is TRBJ1-5 and V is TRBV6-5; no clear D gene. V shed 0 bases and J shed 3 bases, with 6 bases lying between them. The V gene's germline CDR1 is MNHEY and CDR2 SVGAGI. This CDR3 has 14 amino acids. In nucleotides, the CDR3 is TGTGCCAGCAGTTACTCGATATCCAATCAGCCCCAGCATTTT. The encoded protein is CASSYSISNQPQHF.

V gene TRBV19 combines with J gene TRBJ2-7; possibly TRBD1 or TRBD2 for D (5 bases each). This CDR3 is 14 amino acids long. Germline assignment: CDR1 LNHDA and CDR2 SQIVND (reference sequence). V shed 5 bases and J shed 2 bases, with 13 bases lying between them. The CDR3 sequence: CASSSRDPPYEQYF. The DNA of the CDR3 is TGTGCCAGTAGTTCCCGGGACCCGCCCTACGAGCAGTACTTC.

This clonotype has a count of ten or more. CDR3 nucleotides: TGCAGCGTTGGCCAGTTGAGATACGAGCAGTACTTC. This sequence encodes CSVGQLRYEQYF. The rearrangement joins TRBV29-1 to TRBJ2-7; D unclear. CDR1 and CDR2 (germline): SQVTM, ANQGSEA. This CDR3 has 12 amino acids. Trimming removed 4 bases at V and 4 bases at J, with 11 bases between.

This clonotype was seen a single time. This may be a read error, as it is one base from a much larger clone. The chain recombines TRBV29-1 with TRBJ1-1; weak D call: TRBD1 (5 bases). This CDR3 spans 14 amino acids. Trimming took off 4 bases at V and 3 bases at J, with 15 bases between the two ends. Looked up from germline, CDR1 is SQVTM and CDR2 is ANQGSEA. The CDR3 loop reads CSVAWWQGHTEAFF. The DNA for the CDR3 is TGCAGCGTTGCATGGTGGCAGGGTCACACTGAAGCTTTCTTT.

This clonotype has more than one count but fewer than ten. The V and J genes are TRBV7-2 and TRBJ2-7, with D possibly being TRBD1 (6 bases). CDR3 length equals 15 residues. The V and J ends lost 4 bases and 2 bases respectively, with 15 bases between them. CDR1 is SGHTA and CDR2 is FQGNSA in the germline V gene. The CDR3 DNA is TGTGCCAGCAGCTCTGGACAGACACCTACCTACGAGCAGTACTTC. This translates into CASSSGQTPTYEQYF.

This clonotype was seen a handful of times. This rearrangement joins TRBV29-1 to TRBJ2-1; TRBD1 aligns across 7 bases. Germline V gives CDR1 SQVTM, CDR2 ANQGSEA. This CDR3 spans 14 amino acids. The CDR3 here is CLIRTGALYNEQFF. The CDR3 DNA sequence: TGCCTCATCAGGACAGGCGCCCTCTACAATGAGCAGTTCTTC.

The V call is TRBV29-1, the J call TRBJ2-7; the D is unclear. The CDR3 covers 12 residues. Trimming removed 6 bases at V and 3 bases at J, with 12 bases between. The germline V gene encodes CDR1 SQVTM and CDR2 ANQGSEA. In DNA form, the CDR3 reads TGCAGCGTGGAGACTGACGGCTACGAGCAGTACTTC. It encodes CSVETDGYEQYF.

CDR3 loop: CASSFRGRKETQYF. CDR3 bases: TGTGCCAGCAGCTTTCGGGGTCGTAAAGAGACCCAGTACTTC. The gene calls are TRBV7-8 and TRBJ2-5, with D possibly being TRBD2 (5 bases). Trimming took 3 bases from V and 3 from J, leaving 11 bases between them. The CDR3 length is 14 residues. In germline, CDR1 is SGHVS, CDR2 FQNEAQ.

The V gene is TRBV20-1, the J gene TRBJ2-2, with TRBD2 matching over 11 bases. The CDR3 loop spans 17 amino acids. J was trimmed by 1 base and V by 6 bases; bases with no gene match: 10. Germline lookup yields CDR1 DFQATT and CDR2 SNEGSKA (reference sequence). The CDR3 spells CSANHLAGGLNTGELFF. As DNA, the CDR3 is TGCAGTGCAAACCATCTAGCGGGGGGCCTGAACACCGGGGAGCTGTTTTTT.

The sample holds many counts of this clonotype. The V and J genes are TRBV12-3 or TRBV12-4 and TRBJ1-1; a weak D match, TRBD1 (5 bases). This CDR3 spans 13 amino acids. Trimming took off 7 bases at V and 2 bases at J, with 11 bases between the two ends. CDR3 sequence: CASNRDSNTEAFF. The CDR3, as DNA: TGTGCCAGCAACCGGGACTCTAACACTGAAGCTTTCTTT.

In its sample, this clonotype was seen many times. V and J are TRBV12-3 or TRBV12-4 and TRBJ1-2; D call uncertain. Trimming stripped 2 bases from V and 7 bases from J, with 11 bases between. There are 13 residues in the CDR3. The CDR3 nucleotides read TGTGCCAGCAGTTTAACCCCAGATACTGGCTACACCTTC. Translating gives CASSLTPDTGYTF.

In regard to this clonotype: The CDR3 does not end in the conserved phenylalanine or tryptophan, so this is likely a read error. The chain combines TRBV6-5 with TRBJ1-1; 11 positions match TRBD1. Trimming removed 0 bases from V and 4 bases from J; junction bases left unmatched: 10. The V gene's germline CDR1 is MNHEY and CDR2 SVGAGI. This CDR3 spans 18 amino acids. The CDR3 loop is CASSYSRDRGGTGTEAFS. For the CDR3, the DNA is TGTGCCAGCAGTTACTCCCGGGACAGGGGGGGTACGGGCACTGAAGCTTTCTCT.

This clonotype was detected a few times. This chain joins TRBV19 and TRBJ2-7; D gene unclear. Per the germline V gene, CDR1 is LNHDA and CDR2 is SQIVND (reference sequence). The CDR3 is 15 amino acids. The V and J ends lost 3 bases and 3 bases respectively, with 15 bases between them. Here the CDR3 reads CASSMSGLQHYEQYF. The CDR3 bases are TGTGCCAGTAGTATGTCCGGGCTGCAACACTACGAGCAGTACTTC.

This clonotype was picked up a small number of times. The chain joins TRBV7-6 to TRBJ2-5; TRBD1 aligns across 7 bases. J lost 5 bases, V lost 5 bases, and 5 bases had no gene match. CDR1 SGHVS and CDR2 FNYEAQ come from the germline V gene. The CDR3 totals 13 residues. The CDR3 bases are TGTGCCAGCAGCGTACAGGGGCGGGAGACCCAGTACTTC. Amino acids: CASSVQGRETQYF.

V is TRBV5-1 and J is TRBJ1-2; D remains ambiguous. The CDR3 length is 15 residues. Germline V gene sequence: CDR1 SGHRS, CDR2 YFSETQ. V lost 3 bases and J 4 bases, leaving 16 bases between the germline ends. CDR3 sequence: CASSSGMRSPYGYTF. DNA of the CDR3: TGCGCCAGCAGCTCCGGGATGCGCAGTCCCTATGGCTACACCTTC.

Many counts were recorded for this clonotype. The chain has TRBV28 and TRBJ1-1; 12 bases fit TRBD1. In germline, CDR1 is MDHEN, CDR2 SYDVKM. CDR3 size: 16 residues. The trim removed 5 bases at V and 5 bases at J, leaving 9 bases unmatched. Here the CDR3 DNA reads TGTGCCAGCAGTCCCCCGGGACAGGGGGCGACTACTGAAGCTTTCTTT. Protein: CASSPPGQGATTEAFF. The variable domain in full, completed from reference TRBV28 and TRBJ1-1, reads DVKVTQSSRYLVKRTGEKVFLECVQDMDHENMFWYRQDPGLGLRLIYFSYDVKMKEKGDIPEGYSVSREKKERFSLILESASTNQTSMYLCASSPPGQGATTEAFFGQGTRLTVV.

This clonotype occurred a few times. The CDR3 DNA sequence: TGTGCCAGCAGCCCCGGGGGGGGAAACACCATATATTTT. The encoded protein is CASSPGGGNTIYF. This chain connects TRBV7-3 to TRBJ1-3, with TRBD1 as a possible D gene (5 bases). The V and J ends lost 5 bases and 4 bases respectively, with 9 bases between them. Germline CDR1 and CDR2: SGHTA and FQGTGA. CDR3 length: 13 residues.

The chain is built from TRBV6-2 or TRBV6-3 and TRBJ1-5; D tentatively reads TRBD1 or TRBD2 (5 bases each). Near its end, the DNA agrees better with TRBJ2-3, so the J call may be wrong. This CDR3 has 13 residues. Per the germline V gene, CDR1 is MNHEY and CDR2 is SVGEGT. As DNA, the CDR3 is TGTGCCAGCAGTTACTCGGGGGAGCAGCCCCAGTATTTT. This gives the protein CASSYSGEQPQYF.

The chain is built from TRBV7-9 and TRBJ1-2, with a possible D match to TRBD1 (5 bases). Germline CDR1 reads SEHNR; CDR2 reads FQNEAQ (reference sequence). Trimming left V 2 bases short and J 7 bases short, with 11 bases between. This CDR3 comprises 13 residues. CDR3 loop: CASSLLYGGGYTF. CDR3 DNA: TGTGCCAGCAGCTTATTGTACGGGGGTGGCTACACCTTC. Combining the CDR3 with reference TRBV7-9 and TRBJ1-2 gives the whole variable domain DTGVSQNPRHKITKRGQNVTFRCDPISEHNRLYWYRQTLGQGPEFLTYFQNEAQLEKSRLLSDRFSAERPKGSFSTLEIQRTEQGDSAMYLCASSLLYGGGYTFGSGTRLTVV.

The gene calls are TRBV2 and TRBJ2-2; D may be TRBD1 or TRBD2 (5 bases each). CDR1 and CDR2 (germline): SNHLY, FYNNEI. The CDR3 is 16 amino acids. Trimming shortened V by 2 bases and J by 3 bases, and 13 bases separated the two germline ends. The DNA for the CDR3 is TGTGCCAGCAGTGAATATCCCGGGACGGACACCGGGGAGCTGTTTTTT. Its protein is CASSEYPGTDTGELFF. The entire variable domain, with the rest obtained from reference TRBV2 and TRBJ2-2, is as follows: EPEVTQTPSHQVTQMGQEVILRCVPISNHLYFYWYRQILGQKVEFLVSFYNNEISEKSEIFDDQFSVERPDGSNFTLKIRSTKLEDSAMYFCASSEYPGTDTGELFFGEGSRLTVL.

The chain employs TRBV2 and TRBJ2-2; unclear D gene. V was shortened by 2 bases and J by 3 bases, with 13 bases between the two germline ends. This CDR3 has 16 residues. CDR1 SNHLY and CDR2 FYNNEI come from the germline V gene. CDR3 amino acids: CASSELGPVDTGELFF. The CDR3 nucleotides are TGTGCCAGCAGTGAATTGGGTCCTGTGGACACCGGGGAGCTGTTTTTT.

This clonotype has a count of ten or more. The chain combines TRBV27 with TRBJ2-7; 10 nucleotides line up with TRBD2. This CDR3 comprises 13 residues. V trimming: 6 bases; J trimming: 7 bases; junction bases outside the gene matches: 6. Germline-derived CDR1 and CDR2 are MNHEY and SMNVEV (reference sequence). For the CDR3, the DNA is TGTGCCAGCAGCTGGCTAGCGGGAGTTGAGCAGTACTTC. Its translation: CASSWLAGVEQYF.